The sequence of this T cell receptor beta chain was determined in a study of early T cells in non-severe SARS-CoV-2 infection. Study-wide context: Sequenced bulk RNA came from whole blood that was unsorted, and chains were unpaired. General observations from the study: Reliance on VDJdb matching favored anti-spike CD8 responses; private and CD4 specificities were missed.

Each single cDNA molecule received a unique molecular identifier. One entry per CDR3 protein, called by TCRdb with MiXCR from the 5' RACE reads. The top ten clones hold 6.5% to 8% of a sample with around 110,000 distinct CDR3 sequences, 11% of them seen once. V was cut by 3 bases and J by 5 bases, with 18 bases left in between. Germline V gives CDR1 KGHDR, CDR2 SFDVKD. The CDR3 loop spans 17 amino acids. Only a few counts were recorded for this clonotype. Its antigen is still unknown. This sequence joins TRBV24-1 and TRBJ2-2; D may be TRBD1 (6 bases). The sequence was obtained from an adult who was a healthcare worker with PCR-confirmed SARS-CoV-2 infection or an uninfected control (not recorded which). The material sequenced was whole blood. The CDR3 DNA reads as TGTGCCACCAGTGATCATTTAACGTACAGGGAGACCGGGGAGCTGTTTTTT. Translation: CATSDHLTYRETGELFF.